Reported below is one T cell receptor (beta chain). Its antigen is currently unknown. The V gene's germline CDR1 is SEHNR and CDR2 FQNEAQ (reference sequence). This CDR3 spans 13 amino acids. V lost 11 bases to trimming and J lost 4 bases, with 15 bases between them. Stated time point: baseline, week 1 (first vaccination visit). Treatment of the sample: pre-vaccination baseline after standard-of-care therapy. New astrocytomas of WHO grade 3 or 4 that were IDH1-mutant and ATRX-lost were found in the donors. This sample was included in a study of a mutant IDH1 vaccine in newly diagnosed glioma. Overall study context: Among treated patients, roughly 60% were male and around 40% female, and mean age was about 39 years. Every participant had undergone radiotherapy, temozolomide, or both before, and most underwent both.

Study-wide points: Vaccination elicited immune responses in 90% to 95% of patients.

Sequencing was performed with immunoSEQ multiplex PCR; in TCRdb, only in-frame clones are kept and a portion is missing. Of under 75,000 clones in the sample, more than 85% are singletons; the top ten hold roughly 2.5%. Material: PBMCs, obtained from a glioma patient treated with radiotherapy, temozolomide or both. The chain couples TRBV7-9 to TRBJ1-3; D uncertain. The receptor was isolated from a man aged 45-60 years with glioma. The CDR3 DNA reads TGTGCCGTCCATCCGGTATCGGGAAACACCATATATTTT. Translating it yields CAVHPVSGNTIYF.